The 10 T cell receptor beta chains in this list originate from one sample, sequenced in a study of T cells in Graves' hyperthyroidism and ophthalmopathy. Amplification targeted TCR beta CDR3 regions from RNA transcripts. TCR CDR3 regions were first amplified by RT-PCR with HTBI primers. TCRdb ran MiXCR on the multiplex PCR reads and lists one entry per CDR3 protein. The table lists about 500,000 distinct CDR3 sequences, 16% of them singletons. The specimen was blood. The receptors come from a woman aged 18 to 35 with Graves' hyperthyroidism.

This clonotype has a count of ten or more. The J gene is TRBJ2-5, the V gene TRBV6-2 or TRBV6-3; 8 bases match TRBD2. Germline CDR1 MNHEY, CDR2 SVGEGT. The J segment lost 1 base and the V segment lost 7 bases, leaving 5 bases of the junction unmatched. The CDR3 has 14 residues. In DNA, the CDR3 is TGTGCCAGCACCGTAGCGGGGCCCCAAGAGACCCAGTACTTC. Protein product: CASTVAGPQETQYF.

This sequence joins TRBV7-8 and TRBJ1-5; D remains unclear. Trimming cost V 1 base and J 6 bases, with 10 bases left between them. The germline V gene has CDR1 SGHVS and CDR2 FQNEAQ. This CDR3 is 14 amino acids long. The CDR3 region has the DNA TGTGCCAGCAGCTTAGAGGCCGGGATTCAGCCCCAGCATTTT. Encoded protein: CASSLEAGIQPQHF.

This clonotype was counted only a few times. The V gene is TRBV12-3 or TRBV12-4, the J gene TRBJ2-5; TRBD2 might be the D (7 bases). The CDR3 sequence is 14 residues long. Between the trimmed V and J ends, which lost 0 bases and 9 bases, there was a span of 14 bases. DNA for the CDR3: TGTGCCAGCAGTTTAGCCGGGGGGCGGAGTCCCCAGTACTTC. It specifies CASSLAGGRSPQYF.

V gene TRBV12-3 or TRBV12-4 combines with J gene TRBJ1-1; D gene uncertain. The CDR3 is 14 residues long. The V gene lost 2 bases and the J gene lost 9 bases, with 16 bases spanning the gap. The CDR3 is CASSLNGFATKAFF. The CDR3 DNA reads TGTGCCAGCAGTTTAAATGGATTTGCCACAAAAGCTTTCTTT.

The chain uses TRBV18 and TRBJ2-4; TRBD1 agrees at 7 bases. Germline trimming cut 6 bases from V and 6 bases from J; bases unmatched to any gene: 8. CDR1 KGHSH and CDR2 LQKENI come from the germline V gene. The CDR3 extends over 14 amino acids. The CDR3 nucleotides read TGTGCCAGCTCTCCGGGACAGATGATAAACATTCAGTACTTC. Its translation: CASSPGQMINIQYF.

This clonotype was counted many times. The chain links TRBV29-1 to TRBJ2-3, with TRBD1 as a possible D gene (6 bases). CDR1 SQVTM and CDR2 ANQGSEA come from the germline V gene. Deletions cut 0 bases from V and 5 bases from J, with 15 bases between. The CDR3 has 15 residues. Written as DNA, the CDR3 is TGCAGCGTTGAAGACGTCGGGACATCGGGAGATACGCAGTATTTT. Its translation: CSVEDVGTSGDTQYF.

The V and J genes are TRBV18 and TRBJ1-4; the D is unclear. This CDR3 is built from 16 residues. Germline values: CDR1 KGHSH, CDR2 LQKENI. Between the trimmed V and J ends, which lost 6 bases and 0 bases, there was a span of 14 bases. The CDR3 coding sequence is TGTGCCAGCTCCCAAGACGGACGGTCAACTAATGAAAAACTGTTTTTT. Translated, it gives CASSQDGRSTNEKLFF.

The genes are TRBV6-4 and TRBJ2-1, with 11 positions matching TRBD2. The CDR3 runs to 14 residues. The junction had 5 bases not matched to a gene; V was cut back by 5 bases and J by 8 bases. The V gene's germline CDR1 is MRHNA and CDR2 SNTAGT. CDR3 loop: CASSPTSGGYEQFF. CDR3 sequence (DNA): TGTGCCAGCAGTCCTACTAGCGGGGGTTATGAGCAGTTCTTC.

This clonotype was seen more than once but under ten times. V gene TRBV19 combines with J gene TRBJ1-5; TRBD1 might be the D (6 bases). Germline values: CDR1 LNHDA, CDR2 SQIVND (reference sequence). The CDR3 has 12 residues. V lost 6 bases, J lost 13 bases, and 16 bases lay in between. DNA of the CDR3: TGTGCCAGTAGAACCCCGACAGGACGGCAGCATTTT. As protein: CASRTPTGRQHF.

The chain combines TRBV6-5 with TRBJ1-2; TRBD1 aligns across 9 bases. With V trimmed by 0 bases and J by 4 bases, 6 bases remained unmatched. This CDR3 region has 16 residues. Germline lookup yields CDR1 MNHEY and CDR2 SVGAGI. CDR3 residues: CASSYSRDREPYGYTF. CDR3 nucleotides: TGTGCCAGCAGTTACTCGCGGGACAGGGAACCCTATGGCTACACCTTC.